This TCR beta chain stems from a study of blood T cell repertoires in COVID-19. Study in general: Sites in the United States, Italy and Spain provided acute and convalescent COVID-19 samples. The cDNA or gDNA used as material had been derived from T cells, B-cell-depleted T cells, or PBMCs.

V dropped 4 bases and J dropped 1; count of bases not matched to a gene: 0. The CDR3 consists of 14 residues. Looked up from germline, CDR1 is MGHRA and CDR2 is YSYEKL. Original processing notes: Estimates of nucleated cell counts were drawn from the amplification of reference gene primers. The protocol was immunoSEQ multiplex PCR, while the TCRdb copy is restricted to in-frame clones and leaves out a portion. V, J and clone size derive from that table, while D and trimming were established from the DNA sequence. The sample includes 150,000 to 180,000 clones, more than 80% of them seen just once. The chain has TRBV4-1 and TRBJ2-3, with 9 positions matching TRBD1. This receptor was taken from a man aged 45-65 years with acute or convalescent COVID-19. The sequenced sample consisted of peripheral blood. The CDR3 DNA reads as TGCGCCAGCAGCCGGACAGGGGGCACAGATACGCAGTATTTT. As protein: CASSRTGGTDTQYF.